A selection of T cell receptor beta chains follows, all from one sample in a study of blood T cell repertoires in COVID-19. Here immunoSEQ multiplex PCR was the method, and the copy in TCRdb shows in-frame clones only, minus some. Among about 130,000 clones listed, about 79% were seen once. The sequenced sample was peripheral blood. The receptor source for this set is a man between 40 and 49 years old with active or convalescent COVID-19. Each CDR3 is given with its conserved first and last residue. Fields, in order: clone size, D gene, J gene, V gene, CDR3 length, CDR3 DNA, CDR3 protein. D genes are given only for firm matches. Not every row has a clone size; where given, it reads once, few, many or a size class.

>.|TRBD2|TRBJ2-1|TRBV5-4|16
TGTGCCAGCAGCATACCTAGCGGGGGGGTCTACAATGAGCAGTTCTTC
CASSIPSGGVYNEQFF
>.|.|TRBJ2-5|TRBV5-4|16
TGTGCCAGCAGCCCTGGTCGCGGTCCTGGCCAAGAGACCCAGTACTTC
CASSPGRGPGQETQYF
>few|.|TRBJ1-1|TRBV4-1|15
TGCGCCAGCAGCCAAGAGGTTACCGGGAACACTGAAGCTTTCTTT
CASSQEVTGNTEAFF
>.|TRBD1|TRBJ1-4|TRBV19|16
TGTGCCAGTAGTATAGGTCAGGGGGCGTACGTTGAAAAACTGTTTTTT
CASSIGQGAYVEKLFF
>many|.|TRBJ1-2|TRBV29-1|8
TGCGCAGGTAGTGGCTACACCTTC
CAGSGYTF
>.|.|TRBJ1-5|TRBV29-1|15
TGCAGCGTTGGAATCGGGACAACCGTTGATCAGCCCCAGCATTTT
CSVGIGTTVDQPQHF
>.|.|TRBJ1-1|TRBV27|14
TGTGCCAGCAGTGCCATACAGGCCAACACTGAAGCTTTCTTT
CASSAIQANTEAFF
>.|.|TRBJ2-5|TRBV28|13
TGTGCCAGCAGCTGGGGCAACAAAGAGACCCAGTACTTC
CASSWGNKETQYF
>once|TRBD1|TRBJ2-1|TRBV5-4|15
TGTGCCAGCAGCTTGGGGGACAGGGTCACGAATGAGCAGTTCTTC
CASSLGDRVTNEQFF
>once|.|TRBJ1-1|TRBV6-5|14
TGTGCCAGCAGGGACGGGGGAGCAGGGACTGAAGCTTTCTTT
CASRDGGAGTEAFF
>.|.|TRBJ1-1|TRBV30|14
TGTGCCTGGAGTCCCGGCGGGGGAGTCGTGAAGGCTTTCTTT
CAWSPGGGVVKAFF
>few|.|TRBJ2-1|TRBV27|13
TGTGCCAGCAGTCCATGGGAGAACAATGAGCAGTTCTTC
CASSPWENNEQFF
>.|TRBD1|TRBJ2-7|TRBV30|16
TGTGCCTGGAGGCGGGACAGGGGGCTTCTAACGCGGGAGCAGTACTTC
CAWRRDRGLLTREQYF
>.|.|TRBJ1-1|TRBV28|14
TGTGCCAGCAGTAGGAGGACAGTGAACACTGAAGCTTTCTTT
CASSRRTVNTEAFF
>.|.|TRBJ2-7|TRBV5-1|14
TGCGCCAGCAGCTTGGACGGGAATGGGTACGAGCAGTACTTC
CASSLDGNGYEQYF
>.|.|TRBJ1-2|TRBV3-1/TRBV3-2|11
TGTGCCAGCAGCTCCCTACCCGACTACACCTTC
CASSSLPDYTF
>.|.|TRBJ2-7|TRBV18|12
TGTGCCAGCTCACCAAAGTCAGATGAGCAGTACTTC
CASSPKSDEQYF
>.|TRBD1|TRBJ1-2|TRBV7-2|14
TGTGCCAGCAGCTTGGCCGGGACAGGGATCGGCTACACCTTC
CASSLAGTGIGYTF
>.|TRBD2|TRBJ2-5|TRBV3-1/TRBV3-2|15
TGTGCCAGCAGCCAAAGGACTAGCGGGGTCGGGACCCAGTACTTC
CASSQRTSGVGTQYF
>.|.|TRBJ2-7|TRBV29-1|13
TGCAGCGTTGACAGGGAAGACTCCTACGAGCAGTACTTC
CSVDREDSYEQYF
>.|.|TRBJ2-3|TRBV7-2|14
TGTGCCAGCAGCTTCGGCGGGGGCACAGATACGCAGTATTTT
CASSFGGGTDTQYF
>.|.|TRBJ1-2|TRBV2|14
TGTGCCGGAAGTTGGGACACATCTAACTATGGCTACACCTTC
CAGSWDTSNYGYTF
>.|TRBD1|TRBJ2-3|TRBV7-2|15
TGTGCCAGCAGCTCGCCGTGGACAGGGTCAGATACGCAGTATTTT
CASSSPWTGSDTQYF
>.|.|TRBJ1-1|TRBV3-1/TRBV3-2|15
TGTGCCAGCAGCCGTGGGGACTTCATGAACACTGAAGCTTTCTTT
CASSRGDFMNTEAFF
>.|.|TRBJ2-2|TRBV11-3|18
TGTGCCAGCAGCCATAACCCCCGGGACATCGCGAACACCGGGGAGCTGTTTTTT
CASSHNPRDIANTGELFF
>.|.|TRBJ1-6|TRBV28|13
TGTGCCAGCAGTTCAAGGAGCACTTCACCCCTCCACTTT
CASSSRSTSPLHF
>.|TRBD2|TRBJ2-1|TRBV27|15
TGTGCCAGCACCCTAGGGGCTAGCGGGAACAATGAGCAGTTCTTC
CASTLGASGNNEQFF
>.|TRBD2|TRBJ2-1|TRBV7-2|16
TGTGCCAGCAGCCCCCTAGGGAGCGGGAGGTACAATGAGCAGTTCTTC
CASSPLGSGRYNEQFF
>.|.|TRBJ2-1|TRBV19|13
TGTGCCAGTAGTATCCCCGCTACGGGGAAGCAGTTCTTC
CASSIPATGKQFF
>.|TRBD1|TRBJ1-1|TRBV18|15
TGTGCCAGCTCACCATATTCGACAGGGTACACTGAAGCTTTCTTT
CASSPYSTGYTEAFF
>.|.|TRBJ1-2|TRBV19|11
TGTGCCAGTACGAGGGGACTCGGCTACACCTTC
CASTRGLGYTF
>few|TRBD1|TRBJ1-3|TRBV2|15
TGTGCCAGCAGTGACTTCAGGGGGCAAGGAAACACCATATATTTT
CASSDFRGQGNTIYF
>.|.|TRBJ1-3|TRBV7-8|18
TGTGCCAGCAGCCTAGAGCCGCAGGGGTTAACCTCTGGAAACACCATATATTTT
CASSLEPQGLTSGNTIYF
>.|.|TRBJ1-4|TRBV15|16
TGTGCCACCAGCAGAGTTGGGGGCTCAGCTGGGGAAAAACTGTTTTTT
CATSRVGGSAGEKLFF
>.|.|TRBJ1-5|TRBV3-1/TRBV3-2|14
TGTGCCAGCAGCCAAGATCTTCAGAATCAGCCCCAGCATTTT
CASSQDLQNQPQHF
>.|.|TRBJ2-5|TRBV6-6|14
TGTGCCAGCAGAAACCCAGGGGCGGGAGAGACCCAGTACTTC
CASRNPGAGETQYF
>.|TRBD1|TRBJ1-1|TRBV10-1|14
TGCGCCAGCAGTGAGTACAGGGGAGGCACTGAAGCTTTCTTT
CASSEYRGGTEAFF